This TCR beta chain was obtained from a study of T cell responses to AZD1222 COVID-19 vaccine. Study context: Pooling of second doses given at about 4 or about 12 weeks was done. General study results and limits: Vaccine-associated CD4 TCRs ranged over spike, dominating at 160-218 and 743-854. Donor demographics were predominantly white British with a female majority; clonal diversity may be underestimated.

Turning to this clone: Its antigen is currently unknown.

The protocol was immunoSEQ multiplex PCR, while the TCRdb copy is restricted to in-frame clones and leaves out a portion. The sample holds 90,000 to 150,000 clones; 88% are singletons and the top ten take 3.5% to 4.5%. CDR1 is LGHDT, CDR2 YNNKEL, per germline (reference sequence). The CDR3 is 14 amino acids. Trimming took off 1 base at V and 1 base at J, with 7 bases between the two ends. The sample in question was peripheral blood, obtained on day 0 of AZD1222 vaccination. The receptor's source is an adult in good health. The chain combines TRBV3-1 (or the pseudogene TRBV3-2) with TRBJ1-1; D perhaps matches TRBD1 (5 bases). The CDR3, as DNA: TGTGCCAGCAGCCAAGGGGGCCGGAACACTGAAGCTTTCTTT. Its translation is CASSQGGRNTEAFF.